A selection of T cell receptor beta chains follows, all from one sample in a study of early T cells in non-severe SARS-CoV-2 infection. One entry per CDR3 protein, called by TCRdb with MiXCR from the 5' RACE reads. The top ten hold approximately 1.2% of the sample, which has roughly 63,000 distinct CDR3 sequences, about 11% seen once. The specimen comprised whole blood, sampled at baseline. These TCRs come from an adult who was a healthcare worker with PCR-confirmed SARS-CoV-2 infection or an uninfected control (not recorded which). The donor label of this sample is uncertain. The CDR3 runs from the conserved cysteine through the conserved F or W. D genes are given only for firm matches. Clone size appears in some rows only: once, few, many, or a class for an expanded clone.

- | TRBJ2-2 | TRBV6-5 | - | CASSYSRGGLNTGELFF | TGTGCCAGCAGTTACTCGAGAGGAGGGTTGAACACCGGGGAGCTGTTTTTT
many | TRBJ2-1 | TRBV5-1 | - | CASSLGAGAYNEQFF | TGCGCCAGCAGCTTGGGGGCAGGAGCCTACAATGAGCAGTTCTTC
few | TRBJ1-5 | TRBV20-1 | - | CSARLGNQPQHF | TGCAGTGCTAGGCTCGGCAATCAGCCCCAGCATTTT
once | TRBJ1-4 | TRBV19 | - | CASGRTNEKLFF | TGTGCCAGTGGACGGACAAATGAAAAACTGTTTTTT
many | TRBJ1-1 | TRBV19 | TRBD1 | CASSRTGEAFF | TGTGCCAGTAGTAGAACAGGGGAGGCTTTCTTT
many | TRBJ2-3 | TRBV27 | - | CASSYRDPRAPDTQYF | TGTGCCAGCAGTTATCGGGACCCCCGGGCCCCAGATACGCAGTATTTT
many | TRBJ1-1 | TRBV12-3/TRBV12-4 | - | CASSAPGVMNTEAFF | TGTGCCAGCAGTGCCCCAGGGGTGATGAACACTGAAGCTTTCTTT
few | TRBJ2-3 | TRBV6-6 | TRBD2 | CASTGGGRSKDTQYF | TGTGCCAGCACCGGGGGGGGCCGTTCGAAAGATACGCAGTATTTT
few | TRBJ2-1 | TRBV12-3/TRBV12-4 | - | CASSYWGGSYNEQFF | TGTGCCAGCAGTTACTGGGGCGGCTCCTACAATGAGCAGTTCTTC
few | TRBJ1-1 | TRBV10-2 | - | CASSENRNTEAFF | TGCGCCAGCAGTGAGAACAGGAACACTGAAGCTTTCTTT
few | TRBJ1-4 | TRBV9 | - | CASSVGTATNEKLFF | TGTGCCAGCAGCGTAGGTACAGCAACTAATGAAAAACTGTTTTTT
few | TRBJ1-6 | TRBV19 | TRBD1 | CASRGQSPLHF | TGTGCCAGTAGGGGACAGTCACCCCTCCACTTT
few | TRBJ1-6 | TRBV6-5 | TRBD1 | CASRKTGGNSPLHF | TGTGCCAGCAGGAAAACAGGGGGAAATTCACCCCTCCACTTT
few | TRBJ2-2 | TRBV3-1 | - | CASSQGRVYTGELFF | TGTGCCAGCAGCCAAGGCCGGGTCTACACCGGGGAGCTGTTTTTT
few | TRBJ2-1 | TRBV9 | TRBD2 | CASSVAASGVGEQFF | TGTGCCAGCAGCGTAGCGGCTAGCGGGGTAGGTGAGCAGTTCTTC
- | TRBJ1-4 | TRBV19 | - | CASSKYPTNEKLFF | TGTGCCAGTAGTAAATACCCAACTAATGAAAAACTGTTTTTT
many | TRBJ2-1 | TRBV20-1 | - | CSASSGHDNEQFF | TGCAGTGCTAGTTCCGGACACGACAATGAGCAGTTCTTC
few | TRBJ2-3 | TRBV3-1 | - | CASSQTAQNKQYF | TGTGCCAGCAGCCAAACTGCCCAGAACAAGCAGTATTTT
few | TRBJ1-5 | TRBV5-1 | TRBD1 | CASSPGTGVYSNQPQHF | TGCGCCAGCAGCCCCGGGACAGGGGTGTATAGCAATCAGCCCCAGCATTTT
- | TRBJ1-1 | TRBV7-9 | - | CASSPGADQARAFF | TGTGCCAGCAGCCCCGGGGCTGACCAAGCGAGAGCTTTCTTT
few | TRBJ1-6 | TRBV30 | - | CAWSGRGVGSPLHF | TGTGCCTGGAGCGGCAGAGGGGTAGGTTCACCCCTCCACTTT
- | TRBJ1-2 | TRBV9 | - | CASSVTVLTNYGYTF | TGTGCCAGCAGCGTCACAGTGTTAACTAACTATGGCTACACCTTC
many | TRBJ1-6 | TRBV7-6 | - | CASSLGGLSYNSPLHF | TGTGCCAGCAGCTTAGGCGGCCTCTCCTATAATTCACCCCTCCACTTT
- | TRBJ2-2 | TRBV3-1 | TRBD1 | CASSQLQGGTGELFF | TGTGCCAGCAGCCAGTTACAGGGGGGCACCGGGGAGCTGTTTTTT
few | TRBJ2-3 | TRBV7-2 | - | CASGHFTVNTQYF | TGTGCCAGCGGCCATTTCACGGTGAATACGCAGTATTTT
- | TRBJ1-1 | TRBV5-1 | - | CASSLGQDTEAFF | TGCGCCAGCAGCTTGGGACAGGACACTGAAGCTTTCTTT
- | TRBJ1-5 | TRBV12-3/TRBV12-4 | - | CASSLDGLRDF | TGTGCCAGCAGTTTAGACGGATTGAGGGATTTT
- | TRBJ1-1 | TRBV7-9 | - | CASSAQGNTEAFF | TGTGCCAGCAGCGCTCAGGGAAACACTGAAGCTTTCTTT
few | TRBJ2-5 | TRBV5-1 | - | CASSLVPTTGSETQYF | TGCGCCAGCAGCTTGGTCCCAACGACGGGGTCTGAGACCCAGTACTTC
many | TRBJ1-2 | TRBV7-2 | TRBD1 | CASSFGQAYGYTF | TGTGCCAGCAGCTTCGGACAGGCCTATGGCTACACCTTC
many | TRBJ1-5 | TRBV12-3/TRBV12-4 | - | CASSLGEGNQPQHF | TGTGCCAGCAGTTTGGGGGAAGGGAATCAGCCCCAGCATTTT
few | TRBJ2-1 | TRBV7-3 | - | CASSEGGMKNEQFF | TGTGCCAGCAGCGAAGGGGGGATGAAAAATGAGCAGTTCTTC
many | TRBJ1-1 | TRBV7-9 | - | CASSLGAVDAEAFF | TGTGCCAGCAGCTTAGGTGCAGTTGACGCTGAAGCTTTCTTT
- | TRBJ1-2 | TRBV20-1 | - | CSAKTPGPYGYTF | TGCAGTGCCAAGACACCGGGACCTTATGGCTACACCTTC
many | TRBJ1-3 | TRBV7-2 | - | CASSLDWVSGNTIYF | TGTGCCAGCAGCTTAGATTGGGTCAGTGGAAACACCATATATTTT
- | TRBJ2-2 | TRBV6-6 | - | CASSYGPPGRELFF | TGTGCCAGCAGTTACGGGCCCCCCGGGCGGGAGCTGTTTTTT
few | TRBJ2-3 | TRBV6-4 | - | CASSYFRQDRAADTQYF | TGTGCCAGCAGTTATTTTCGACAGGACCGGGCGGCAGATACGCAGTATTTT
many | TRBJ1-6 | TRBV9 | - | CASSVAAGDNSPLHF | TGTGCCAGCAGCGTAGCTGCAGGGGATAATTCACCCCTCCACTTT
many | TRBJ1-1 | TRBV6-1 | - | CASSEEGFTEAFF | TGTGCCAGCAGTGAAGAGGGATTCACTGAAGCTTTCTTT
- | TRBJ2-1 | TRBV5-1 | TRBD2 | CASSPGLAGSSNEQFF | TGCGCCAGCAGTCCCGGACTAGCGGGGTCCAGTAATGAGCAGTTCTTC
- | TRBJ2-5 | TRBV30 | - | CAWSGGRPRGETQYF | TGTGCCTGGAGTGGGGGACGCCCTCGGGGAGAGACCCAGTACTTC
- | TRBJ1-2 | TRBV10-3 | TRBD1 | CAIRETGDYGYTF | TGTGCCATCAGGGAAACAGGGGACTATGGCTACACCTTC
- | TRBJ1-5 | TRBV20-1 | - | CSARANGRAEQPQHF | TGCAGTGCTAGAGCAAACGGACGCGCCGAACAGCCCCAGCATTTT
- | TRBJ1-1 | TRBV11-2 | - | CASSFNNQNTEAFF | TGTGCCAGCAGCTTCAACAACCAGAACACTGAAGCTTTCTTT
few | TRBJ2-2 | TRBV6-1 | - | CASSDGHLTGELFF | TGTGCCAGCAGTGATGGACATTTGACCGGGGAGCTGTTTTTT
- | TRBJ1-1 | TRBV5-1 | - | CASTGQSNTEAFF | TGCGCCAGCACGGGGCAGAGCAACACTGAAGCTTTCTTT